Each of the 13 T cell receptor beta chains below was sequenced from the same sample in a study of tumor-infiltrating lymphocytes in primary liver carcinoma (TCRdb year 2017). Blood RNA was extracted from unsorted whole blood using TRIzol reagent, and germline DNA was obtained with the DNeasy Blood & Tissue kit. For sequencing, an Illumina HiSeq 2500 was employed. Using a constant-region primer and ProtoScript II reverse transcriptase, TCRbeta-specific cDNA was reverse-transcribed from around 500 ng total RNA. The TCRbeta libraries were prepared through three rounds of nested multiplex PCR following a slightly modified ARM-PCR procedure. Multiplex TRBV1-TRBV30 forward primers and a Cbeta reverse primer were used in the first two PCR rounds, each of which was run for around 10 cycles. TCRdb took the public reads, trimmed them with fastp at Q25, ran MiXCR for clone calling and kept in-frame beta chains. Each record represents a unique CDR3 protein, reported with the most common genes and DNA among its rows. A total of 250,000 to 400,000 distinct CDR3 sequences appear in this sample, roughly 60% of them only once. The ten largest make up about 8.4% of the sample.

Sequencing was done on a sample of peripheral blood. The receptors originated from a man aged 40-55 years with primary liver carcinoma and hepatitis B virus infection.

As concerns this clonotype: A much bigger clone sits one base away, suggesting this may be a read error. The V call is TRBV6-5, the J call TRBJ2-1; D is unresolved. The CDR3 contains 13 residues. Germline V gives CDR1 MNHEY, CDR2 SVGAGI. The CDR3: CDSSGRSSNEQFF. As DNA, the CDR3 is TGTGACAGCAGTGGCCGATCCAGCAATGAGCAGTTCTTC.

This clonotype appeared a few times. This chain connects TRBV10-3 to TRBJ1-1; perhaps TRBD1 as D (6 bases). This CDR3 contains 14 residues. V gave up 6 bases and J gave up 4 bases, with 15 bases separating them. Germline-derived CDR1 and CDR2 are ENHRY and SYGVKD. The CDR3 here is CAIRKQGGSTEAFF. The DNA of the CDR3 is TGTGCCATCAGGAAACAGGGCGGGAGCACTGAAGCTTTCTTT.

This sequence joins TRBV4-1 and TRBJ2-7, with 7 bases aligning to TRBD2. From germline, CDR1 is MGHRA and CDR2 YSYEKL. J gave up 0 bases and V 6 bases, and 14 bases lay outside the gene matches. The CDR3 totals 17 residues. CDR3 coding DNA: TGCGCCAGCAGTCCCGGGACTAACGGGTATTACTCCTACGAGCAGTACTTC. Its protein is CASSPGTNGYYSYEQYF.

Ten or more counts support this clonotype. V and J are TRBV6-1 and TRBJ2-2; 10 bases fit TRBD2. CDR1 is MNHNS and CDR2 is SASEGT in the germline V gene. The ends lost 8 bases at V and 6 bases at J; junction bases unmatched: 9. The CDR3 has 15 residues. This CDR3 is CASAASGSRAGELFF. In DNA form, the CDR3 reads TGTGCCAGCGCGGCTAGCGGGAGTCGGGCCGGGGAGCTGTTTTTT.

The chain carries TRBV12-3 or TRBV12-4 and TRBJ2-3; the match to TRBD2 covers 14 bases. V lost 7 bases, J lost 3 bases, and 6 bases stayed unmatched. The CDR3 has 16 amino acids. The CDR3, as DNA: TGTGCCAGCACACTAGGACTAGCGGGAGGTACAGATACGCAGTATTTT. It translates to CASTLGLAGGTDTQYF.

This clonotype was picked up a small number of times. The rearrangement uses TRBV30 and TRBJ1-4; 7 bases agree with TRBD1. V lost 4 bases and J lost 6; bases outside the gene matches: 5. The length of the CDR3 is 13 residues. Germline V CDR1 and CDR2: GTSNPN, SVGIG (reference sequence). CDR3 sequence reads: CAWIDRDDEKLFF. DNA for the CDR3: TGTGCCTGGATAGACAGGGACGATGAAAAACTGTTTTTT.

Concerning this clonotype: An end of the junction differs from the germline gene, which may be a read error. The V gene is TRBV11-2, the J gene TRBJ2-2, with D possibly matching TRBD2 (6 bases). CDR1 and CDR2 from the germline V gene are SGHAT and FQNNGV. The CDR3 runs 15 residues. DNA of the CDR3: TGTGCTAGCAGCTTAGGGATTGCGGGGACCGGGGAGCTGTTTTTT. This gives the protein CASSLGIAGTGELFF.

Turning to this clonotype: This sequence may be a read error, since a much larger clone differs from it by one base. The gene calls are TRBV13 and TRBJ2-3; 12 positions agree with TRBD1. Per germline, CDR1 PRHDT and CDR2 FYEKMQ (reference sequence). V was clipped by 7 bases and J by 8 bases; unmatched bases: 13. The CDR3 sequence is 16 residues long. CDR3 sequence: CASNLNPGQGAVTQYF. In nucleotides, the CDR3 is TGTGCCAGCAACCTCAATCCGGGACAGGGGGCTGTTACGCAGTATTTT.

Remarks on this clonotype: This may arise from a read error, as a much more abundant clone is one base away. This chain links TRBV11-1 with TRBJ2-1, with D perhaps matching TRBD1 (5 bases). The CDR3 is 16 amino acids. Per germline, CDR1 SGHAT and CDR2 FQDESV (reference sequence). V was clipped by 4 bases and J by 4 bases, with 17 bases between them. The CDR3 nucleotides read TGTGCCAGCAGCTCTAAACCTAGACAGAAATACAATGAGCAGTTCTTC. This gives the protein CASSSKPRQKYNEQFF.

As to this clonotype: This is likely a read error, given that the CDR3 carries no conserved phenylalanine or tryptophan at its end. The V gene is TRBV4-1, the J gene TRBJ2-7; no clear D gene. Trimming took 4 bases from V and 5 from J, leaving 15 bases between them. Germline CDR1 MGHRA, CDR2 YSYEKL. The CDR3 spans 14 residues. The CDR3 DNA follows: TGCGCCAGCAGCCTTGAGACCCCTGTTGACGAGCAGTACCTC. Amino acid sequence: CASSLETPVDEQYL.

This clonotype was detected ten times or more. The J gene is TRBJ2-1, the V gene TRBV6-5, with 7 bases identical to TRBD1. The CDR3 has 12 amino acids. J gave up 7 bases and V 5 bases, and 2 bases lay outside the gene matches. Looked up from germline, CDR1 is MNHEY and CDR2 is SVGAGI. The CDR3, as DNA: TGTGCCAGCAGTCCACAGGGGAATGAGCAGTTCTTC. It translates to CASSPQGNEQFF.

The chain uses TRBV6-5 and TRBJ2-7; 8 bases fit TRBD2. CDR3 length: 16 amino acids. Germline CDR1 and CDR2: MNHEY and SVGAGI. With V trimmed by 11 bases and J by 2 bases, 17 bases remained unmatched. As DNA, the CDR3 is TGTGCCTGCAAGGGGGATGCTAGCGGGCATACCTACGAGCAGTACTTC. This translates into CACKGDASGHTYEQYF.

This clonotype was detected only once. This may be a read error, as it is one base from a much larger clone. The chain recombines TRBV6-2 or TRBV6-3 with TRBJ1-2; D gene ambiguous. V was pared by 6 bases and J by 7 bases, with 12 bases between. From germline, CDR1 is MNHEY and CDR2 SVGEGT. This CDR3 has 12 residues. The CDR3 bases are TGTGCCAGCAGCTTACAAGGGCTTGGCTACACCTTC. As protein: CASSLQGLGYTF.